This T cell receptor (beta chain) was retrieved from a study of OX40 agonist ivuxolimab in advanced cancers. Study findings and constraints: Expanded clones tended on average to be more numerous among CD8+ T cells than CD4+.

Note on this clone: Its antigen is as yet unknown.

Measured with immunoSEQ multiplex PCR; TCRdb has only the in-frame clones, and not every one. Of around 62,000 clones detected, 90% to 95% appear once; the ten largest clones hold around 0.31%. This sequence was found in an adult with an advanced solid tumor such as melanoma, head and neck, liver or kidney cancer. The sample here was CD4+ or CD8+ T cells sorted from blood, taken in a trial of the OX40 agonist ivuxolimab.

CDR3 bases: TGCGCCAGCAGCTGGGGGGCAGTAATCACTGAAGCTTTCTTT. It specifies CASSWGAVITEAFF. The chain is built from TRBV5-1 and TRBJ1-1; perhaps TRBD1 as D (6 bases). This CDR3 comprises 14 residues. The V gene's germline CDR1 is SGHRS and CDR2 YFSETQ. Trimming cost V 3 bases and J 4 bases, with 13 bases left between them.